The present entry profiles one TCR beta chain with its context. V was shortened by 7 bases and J by 2 bases, with 13 bases between the two germline ends. Germline values: CDR1 LNHDA, CDR2 SQIVND (reference sequence). CDR3 length: 14 residues. CDR3 regions were amplified by Arm-PCR using iRepertoire HTBI primers to build TCR beta libraries. TCRdb itself ran the multiplex PCR reads through MiXCR, one entry per CDR3 protein. This table holds 350,000 to 550,000 distinct CDR3 sequences, 11% to 15% found once. Time point: newly diagnosed GD, antithyroid drugs for less than 3 months. PBMC-extracted RNA yielded the TCR library. This sample stems from a study of regulatory T cells in long-lasting Graves disease. The same sample was also used in a study of T cells in Graves' hyperthyroidism and ophthalmopathy. That work contributes: Carried out on the TCR CDR3, a first-round RT-PCR used the HTBI primer set.

This clonotype was obtained from a woman between 45 and 65 years old with Graves disease. The chain joins TRBV19 to TRBJ2-3; D is undetermined. This specimen was peripheral blood mononuclear cells (PBMCs), taken at new diagnosis, from a patient treated with antithyroid drugs. The CDR3 spells CASTMGRITDTQYF. The DNA of the CDR3 is TGTGCCAGTACCATGGGAAGGATCACAGATACGCAGTATTTT. Drawing the rest from reference TRBV19 and TRBJ2-3, the complete variable domain is DGGITQSPKYLFRKEGQNVTLSCEQNLNHDAMYWYRQDPGQGLRLIYYSQIVNDFQKGDIAEGYSVSREKKESFPLTVTSAQKNPTAFYLCASTMGRITDTQYFGPGTRLTVL.